This TCR beta chain was found in a study of blood T cell repertoires in COVID-19. Libraries were prepared by immunoSEQ multiplex PCR; TCRdb keeps only in-frame clonotypes and omits some of them. The table has a few hundred thousand clones, over 80% seen once. Germline loops: CDR1 SQVTM, CDR2 ANQGSEA. The trim removed 6 bases at V and 4 bases at J, leaving 8 bases unmatched. This CDR3 spans 14 amino acids. The TCR comes from a woman aged 25 to 39 with COVID-19, enrolled during active disease. What was sequenced was peripheral blood. The rearrangement uses TRBV29-1 and TRBJ1-4; 7 nucleotides agree with TRBD1. CDR3 sequence: CSVQGTADNEKLFF. The CDR3, as DNA: TGCAGCGTACAAGGGACAGCCGATAATGAAAAACTGTTTTTT. Based on the CDR3 plus reference TRBV29-1 and TRBJ1-4, the full variable domain is SAVISQKPSRDICQRGTSLTIQCQVDSQVTMMFWYRQQPGQSLTLIATANQGSEATYESGFVIDKFPISRPNLTFSTLTVSNMSPEDSSIYLCSVQGTADNEKLFFGSGTQLSVL.